This T cell receptor (beta chain) was sequenced in a study of CXCR3-negative and CXCR3-positive naive CD8 T cells (dated by TCRdb to between 2018 and 2021). Background for the entire study: In total, 130 million to 150 million TRB reads were obtained, which works out to roughly 1.5 +/- 0.3 million reads per library. The diversity and physicochemical repertoire analyses included some 11 donors pooled from two independent experiments. Naive subsets from about five donors and memory cells from 3 donors were included in the TRBV-TRBJ cluster analysis. Beyond this particular receptor, the publication reports: Because surface CD5, which is linked to self-reactivity in mice, was comparable between the naive subsets, TCR interaction strength was also inferred from TRB CDR3 physicochemical properties. Both naive subsets had comparably high repertoire diversity, while memory CD8+ T cells had much lower repertoire diversity. CXCR3 expression partially decreased after cryopreservation, so most assays used freshly isolated PBMCs. Compared with CXCR3-negative naive cells, CXCR3-positive naive cells had TRB CDR3s with higher hydrophobicity (lower Kidera factor 4), lower energy, and higher strength and volume indices. Within the same donor, TRBV-TRBJ usage looked similar between naive CXCR3-negative and CXCR3-positive cells, but memory cells had distinct patterns.

Sequencing relied on a NextSeq 550. The Human TCR Profiling Kit (MiLaboratory) was used to make UMI-labeled 5' RACE TRB cDNA libraries. cDNA synthesis used the entire amount of extracted RNA, and PCR amplification then used the entire amount of cDNA produced. Libraries were prepared in parallel using an identical number of PCR cycles. As for the original processing: With a minimum of two reads required per UMI, MIGEC and MiXCR pulled out about 52,000 +/- 9,100 unique UMI-labeled TRB cDNA molecules from each library. Each library averaged about 38,000 +/- 11,000 functional in-frame TRB CDR3 nucleotide clonotypes without stop codons. After downsampling to 5000 UMI-labeled TRB molecules per sample, diversity metrics such as normalized Shannon-Wiener and Chao1 were calculated in VDJtools. VDJtools computed clonotype-size-weighted physicochemical properties of the central five CDR3 residues: interaction energy, strength, volume and Kidera factor 4. After reprocessing by TCRdb, each CDR3 protein sequence is one entry, and no DNA is given. The authors' filters were not applied to this entry. The sample table gives over 150,000 distinct CDR3 sequences. Jointly, the top ten make up around 0.5% of the sample.

For every CD8+ T cell subset, some 310,000 cells were flow-sorted straight into RLT lysis buffer, and each subset was sorted in triplicate. To exclude memory contaminants, naive CD8+ T cells were stringently defined as CD45RO-CCR7+CD27+CD95-. Peripheral blood mononuclear cells were isolated from buffy coats by standard density gradient centrifugation. A FACSAria III was used to flow-sort naive CD8+ T cells into CXCR3-negative and CXCR3-positive populations. Total RNA was extracted from sorted cells using an RNeasy Mini Kit. As regards this clonotype: Its antigen has not been determined.

The germline V gene supplies CDR1 SGDLS and CDR2 YYNGEE. Spanning cysteine to phenylalanine, the CDR3 consists of 14 amino acids. No nucleotide data were recorded. The sample taken for sequencing was naive CXCR3+ CD8+ T cells from blood. This specimen's cell subset or site label, per the study, means: CD45RO-CCR7+CD27+CD95- naive CD8+ T cells expressing CXCR3 (TNR3+). The sequence derives from a human donor in good health. Some clones in this sample may be carry-over from other donors' samples. The chain joins TRBV9 to TRBJ2-5; TCRdb calls TRBD2, which cannot be checked without DNA. The CDR3 in this case is CASSAGDLQETQYF.